This TCR beta chain was identified during a study of technical replicates of blood from four donors. Trimming removed 0 bases at V and 3 bases at J, with 14 bases between. Germline V lookup: CDR1 LGHNA, CDR2 YSLEER. The CDR3 length is 16 residues. TCRdb's table, derived via immunoSEQ multiplex PCR, lists solely in-frame clones and lacks some. Altogether roughly 68,000 clones are present, roughly 93% being singletons, with the ten largest covering roughly 0.39%. The sequence was collected from a human donor in good health. Material: T cells isolated from PBMCs. This chain links TRBV4-3 with TRBJ1-2; D may be TRBD1 (5 bases). The CDR3 loop reads CASSQEKGAGYYGYTF. CDR3 in DNA: TGCGCCAGCAGCCAAGAAAAAGGGGCCGGCTACTATGGCTACACCTTC.